Included here is one T cell receptor (beta chain) sequence, with context. This clonotype has a count of ten or more. Its antigen remains undetermined. One base away there is no much larger clone; base qualities are not given. The sample comes from a study of T cells in Graves' hyperthyroidism and ophthalmopathy (dated 2019 in TCRdb). In terms of the full investigation: Peripheral blood was sampled at the time of initial diagnosis, prior to any treatment. To identify distinguishing TCR V-J signatures, a discovery cohort of roughly 100 patients was used, comprising 40 to 45 with Graves' ophthalmopathy and about 59 with stable Graves' hyperthyroidism. Prospective prediction of ophthalmopathy was tested in an independent validation cohort of 18 to 20 hyperthyroidism patients and roughly 16 patients who later progressed to ophthalmopathy. The roughly 90 discovery patients were divided at random into training and test sets in a 7:3 ratio. In about 6 Graves' hyperthyroidism patients, the study also compared T-cell repertoires from thyroid tissue with T-cell repertoires from blood. After blood sampling, hyperthyroidism patients were treated with methimazole at a starting dose of 30 mg daily, and ophthalmopathy patients were treated with high-dose intravenous methylprednisolone. The paper reports TCR Vbeta CDR3 sequencing of over 120 peripheral blood samples: around 41 ophthalmopathy, about 75 hyperthyroidism and around 17 progressor patients. On the study overall, not on this receptor specifically: Ophthalmopathy was separated from stable hyperthyroidism by a 13 V-J signature model, with about 86% sensitivity and approximately 84% specificity obtained in cross-validation and 80%/75% obtained in testing. No statistical method was used to fix the sample size in advance, and group allocation was not hidden from the investigators. In validation, the model predicted progression to ophthalmopathy a median of approximately 6.6 months before onset, with roughly 70% sensitivity and around 76% specificity. Most expanded thyroid clonotypes (frequency above 0.001) were also detected in blood, a finding suggesting that blood repertoires may reflect thyroid immune responses.

Amplification of TCR beta CDR3 regions was carried out from RNA transcripts. The TCR CDR3 was subjected to a first round of RT-PCR using the HTBI primer set and the Qiagen OneStep RT-PCR kit. The libraries were constructed in a second round of multiplex PCR and then size-selected and purified. Paired-end sequencing of the libraries was performed with 100 bp reads on an Illumina HiSeq2000. The original pipeline was this. Raw data were processed with SOAPnuke, discarding reads with adapters, uncalled bases, mean Phred below 15, or no exact constant-primer or identifier match. COPE v1.2.5 was used to merge the high-quality paired reads, and each unique nucleotide sequence was defined as a clonotype. MiTCR v1.1 was used to align clonotypes to the IMGT TRBV, TRBD and TRBJ reference segments. The analysis included only V-J combinations with a frequency above 0.0001, which together covered 99% to 99.2% of the repertoires. A TCS score was defined as the ratio of F50 (clonal expansion) to E x V (chaos), with BLOSUM62-based TCRdist applied between CDR3 peptides within each V-J. Welch's t-statistics and random forest reduced 514 V-J features to roughly 13, which were used in a naive Bayes classifier (R e1071). TCRdb redid the processing of the public reads, applying fastp at Q25 and MiXCR, and retained in-frame beta chains. Every CDR3 protein is listed once, alongside the most common genes and DNA of its rows. For this entry, the V and J calls and clone size follow TCRdb and not the study's own pipeline. The sample profile shows some 320,000 distinct CDR3 sequences; approximately 15% of them were found once. The ten largest clones take up 30% to 40% of the sample.

CDR1 and CDR2 are read off the germline V gene as SNHLY and FYNNEI. V gives up 1 base and J gives up 1 base, and the segment between their germline ends measures 7 bases. Including the terminal cysteine and phenylalanine, the CDR3 comprises 14 residues. Only the CDR3 DNA stays, 42 bases, in frame from base 1. Ophthalmopathy patients had moderately to severely active disease, with a Clinical Activity Score of 3 or more, a NOSPECS grade of 4 or more, and a disease duration of less than 3 months. Any patient with an uncontrolled infection, another autoimmune disease, pregnancy or lactation was excluded. Diagnoses were established on the basis of clinical symptoms, serum thyroxine and TRAb, thyroid ultrasound, and orbital computed tomography. Ficoll-Paque density gradient centrifugation was used to isolate PBMCs from about 9 ml of fresh peripheral blood. Trizol reagent was used to extract total RNA, and RNA quality was then checked on an Agilent 2100 Bioanalyzer.

The sequence links TRBV2 to TRBJ1-1; perhaps TRBD1 is the D gene, with 6 bases matching. The sequenced sample was blood. The TCR comes from a woman aged 40 to 50 with Graves' ophthalmopathy. The sequenced DNA: TGTGCCAGCAGTGAAGAGGGGGAGAACACTGAAGCTTTCTTT. Translation gives CASSEEGENTEAFF.